This TCR beta chain came from a study of control samples from healthy donors and cancer patients. Sequencing used immunoSEQ multiplex PCR; TCRdb keeps in-frame clones, though not all of them. This table holds 65,000 to 90,000 clones, about 89% found once. The sequence was collected from a woman aged 50 to 60 with colorectal cancer. The material sequenced was PBMCs.

The CDR3 DNA reads TGTGCCAGCAGCTTTTTGGCTCAAAGTGGTTCACCCCTCCACTTT. It specifies CASSFLAQSGSPLHF. The chain uses TRBV7-2 and TRBJ1-6; D gene ambiguous. V lost 3 bases and J lost 9, with 15 bases in between. Germline CDR1 SGHTA, CDR2 FQGNSA. CDR3 length equals 15 residues.